One and the same sample provided the 11 T cell receptor beta chains below, sequenced in a study of siplizumab effects on memory and regulatory T cells. TCRdb's table, derived via immunoSEQ multiplex PCR, lists solely in-frame clones and lacks some. Of approximately 94,000 clones listed, 95% to 97% are singletons. Specimen: naive CD4+ T cells sorted from blood. Receptors were obtained from a human donor in good health.

The rearrangement joins TRBV28 to TRBJ2-3; the match to TRBD2 covers 13 bases. From germline, CDR1 is MDHEN and CDR2 SYDVKM. V was pared by 3 bases and J by 8 bases, with 5 bases of the junction left unmatched. This CDR3 region has 15 residues. CDR3 in amino acids: CASSFTSGGARTQYF. The CDR3 DNA reads TGTGCCAGCAGTTTCACTAGCGGGGGGGCTCGTACGCAGTATTTT.

CDR3 sequence: CASSWGQGRWVSGETQYF. CDR3 nucleotide sequence: TGCGCCAGCAGCTGGGGACAGGGGCGTTGGGTGTCCGGAGAGACCCAGTACTTC. The rearrangement joins TRBV5-1 to TRBJ2-5; 10 bases are a match to TRBD1. The CDR3 is made up of 18 amino acids. V shed 3 bases and J 4 bases; nucleotides not matched to a gene: 15. Germline V gene data show CDR1 as SGHRS and CDR2 as YFSETQ.

The CDR3 reads CASSSLGGIKDTEAFF. CDR3 nucleotides: TGTGCCAGCTCCTCACTAGGGGGAATAAAGGACACTGAAGCTTTCTTT. V gene TRBV18 combines with J gene TRBJ1-1; a possible D gene is TRBD1 (6 bases). The CDR3 consists of 16 residues. Germline V lookup: CDR1 KGHSH, CDR2 LQKENI. The ends were cut back, 6 bases at V and 3 bases at J, with 20 bases in the middle.

V usage is TRBV18 and J usage is TRBJ2-1, with 7 positions matching TRBD2. The CDR3 is made up of 15 amino acids. Trimming took 3 bases from V and 3 from J; bases not matched to a gene: 5. Germline V gives CDR1 KGHSH, CDR2 LQKENI. CDR3 sequence: CASSPQAGFYNEQFF. The CDR3 region has the DNA TGTGCCAGCTCACCCCAAGCGGGGTTCTACAATGAGCAGTTCTTC.

The rearrangement joins TRBV6-5 to TRBJ1-3; no firm D call. The CDR3 has 16 amino acids. Trimming pared 0 bases from V and 0 bases from J, leaving 9 bases between. Looked up from germline, CDR1 is MNHEY and CDR2 is SVGAGI. CDR3 sequence: CASSYSGSDSGNTIYF. The CDR3 bases are TGTGCCAGCAGTTACTCCGGCAGCGACTCTGGAAACACCATATATTTT.

The chain has TRBV4-2 and TRBJ2-3, with D possibly being TRBD2 (5 bases). Germline V lookup: CDR1 LGHNA, CDR2 YNFKEQ. The CDR3 is made up of 15 amino acids. Trimming shortened V by 1 base and J by 0 bases, and 8 bases separated the two germline ends. The CDR3 DNA reads as TGTGCCAGCAGCCAAGGGGGAGAAAGCACAGATACGCAGTATTTT. Translated, it gives CASSQGGESTDTQYF.

The genes are TRBV4-1 and TRBJ1-4; D unclear. Trimming removed 1 base from V and 8 bases from J, with 8 bases in between. The germline CDR1 and CDR2 sequences are MGHRA and YSYEKL. This CDR3 comprises 13 residues. CDR3 loop: CASSQVFGEKLFF. Here the CDR3 DNA reads TGCGCCAGCAGCCAAGTGTTTGGGGAAAAACTGTTTTTT.

V usage is TRBV30 and J usage is TRBJ2-7, with D possibly matching TRBD1 (5 bases). V was shortened by 0 bases and J by 0 bases, with 12 bases between the two germline ends. The CDR3 loop spans 15 amino acids. Germline CDR1 GTSNPN, CDR2 SVGIG (reference sequence). DNA of the CDR3: TGTGCCTGGAGTGTACGTGGGGCGAACTCCTACGAGCAGTACTTC. Translation: CAWSVRGANSYEQYF.

The V call is TRBV14, the J call TRBJ1-2, with D hard to call. Trimming stripped 2 bases from V and 2 bases from J, with 15 bases between. CDR1 SGHDN and CDR2 FVKESK come from the germline V gene. This CDR3 comprises 16 residues. The CDR3, as DNA: TGTGCCAGCAGCCAAAAGGGTTTTTCCCACAACTATGGCTACACCTTC. Translation gives CASSQKGFSHNYGYTF.

This chain links TRBV6-4 with TRBJ2-1, with no clear D. Trimming took 5 bases from V and 6 from J, leaving 11 bases between them. The CDR3 has 13 residues. Germline assignment: CDR1 MRHNA and CDR2 SNTAGT. CDR3 residues: CASSLTVLNEQFF. The DNA of the CDR3 is TGTGCCAGCAGTCTGACCGTCCTCAATGAGCAGTTCTTC.

A single count supports this clone. The chain uses TRBV11-2 and TRBJ2-7, with a tentative D call TRBD1 (6 bases). This CDR3 is built from 15 residues. CDR1 and CDR2 (germline): SGHAT, FQNNGV. Deletions cut 6 bases from V and 1 base from J, with 16 bases between. The DNA of the CDR3 is TGTGCCAGCAGTGAAAGGGGGATCGGGTCCTACGAGCAGTACTTC. Its protein product is CASSERGIGSYEQYF.